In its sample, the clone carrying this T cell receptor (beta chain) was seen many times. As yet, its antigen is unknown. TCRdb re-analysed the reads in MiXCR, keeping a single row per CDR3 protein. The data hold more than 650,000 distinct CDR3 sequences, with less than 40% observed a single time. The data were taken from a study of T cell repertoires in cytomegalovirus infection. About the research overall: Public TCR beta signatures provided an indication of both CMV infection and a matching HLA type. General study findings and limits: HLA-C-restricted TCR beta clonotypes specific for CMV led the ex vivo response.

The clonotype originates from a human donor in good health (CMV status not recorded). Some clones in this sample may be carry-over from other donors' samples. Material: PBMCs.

This CDR3 reads CASRRQGGGDGYTF. Here the CDR3 DNA reads TGTGCCAGCAGGCGACAGGGTGGGGGTGATGGCTACACCTTC. This sequence joins TRBV12-3 or TRBV12-4 and TRBJ1-2; 7 bases agree with TRBD1. J gave up 6 bases and V 6 bases, and 10 bases lay outside the gene matches. This CDR3 contains 14 residues.